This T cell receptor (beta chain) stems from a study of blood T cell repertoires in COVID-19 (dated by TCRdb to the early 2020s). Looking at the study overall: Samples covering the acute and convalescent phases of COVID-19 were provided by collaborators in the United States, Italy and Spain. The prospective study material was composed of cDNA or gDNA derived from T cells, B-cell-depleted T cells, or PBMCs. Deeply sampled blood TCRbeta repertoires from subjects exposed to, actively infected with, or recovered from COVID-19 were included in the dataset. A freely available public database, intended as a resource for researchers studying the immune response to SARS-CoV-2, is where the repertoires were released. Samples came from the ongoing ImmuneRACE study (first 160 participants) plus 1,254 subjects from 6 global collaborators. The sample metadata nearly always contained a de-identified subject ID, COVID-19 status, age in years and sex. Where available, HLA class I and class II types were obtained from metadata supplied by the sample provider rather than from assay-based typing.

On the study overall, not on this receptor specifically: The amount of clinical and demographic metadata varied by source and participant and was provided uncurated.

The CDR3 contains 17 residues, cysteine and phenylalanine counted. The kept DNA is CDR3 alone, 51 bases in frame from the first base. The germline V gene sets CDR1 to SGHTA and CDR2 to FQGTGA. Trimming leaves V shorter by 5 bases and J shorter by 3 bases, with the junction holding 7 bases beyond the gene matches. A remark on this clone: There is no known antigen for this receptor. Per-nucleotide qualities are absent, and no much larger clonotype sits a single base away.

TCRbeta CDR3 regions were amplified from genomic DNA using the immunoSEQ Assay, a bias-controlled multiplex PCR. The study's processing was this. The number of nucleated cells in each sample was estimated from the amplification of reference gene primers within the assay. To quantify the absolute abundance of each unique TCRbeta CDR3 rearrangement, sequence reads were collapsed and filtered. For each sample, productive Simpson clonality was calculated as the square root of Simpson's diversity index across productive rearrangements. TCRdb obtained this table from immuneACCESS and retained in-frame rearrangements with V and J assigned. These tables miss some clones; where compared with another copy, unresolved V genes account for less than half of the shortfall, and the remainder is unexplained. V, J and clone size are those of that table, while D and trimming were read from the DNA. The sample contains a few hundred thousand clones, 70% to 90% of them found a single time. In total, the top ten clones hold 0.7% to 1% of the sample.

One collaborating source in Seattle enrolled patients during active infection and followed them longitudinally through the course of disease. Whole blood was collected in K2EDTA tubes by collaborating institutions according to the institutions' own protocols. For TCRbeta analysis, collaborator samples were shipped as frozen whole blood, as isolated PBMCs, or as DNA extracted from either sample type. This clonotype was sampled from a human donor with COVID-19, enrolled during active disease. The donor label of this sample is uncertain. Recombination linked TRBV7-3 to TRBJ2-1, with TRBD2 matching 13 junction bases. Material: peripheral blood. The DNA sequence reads TGTGCCAGCAGCCCATCCACTAGCGGGGGGGACTACAATGAGCAGTTCTTC. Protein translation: CASSPSTSGGDYNEQFF.